The present T cell receptor beta chain was sequenced within a study of vaccination and CD4 T cells after COVID-19. At the level of the study: Post-vaccine sampling followed dose two by a median 72 days (range 14 to 241). Control cultures received a CEFX pool, an HIV-1 Nef pool, or no peptide.

Germline V lookup: CDR1 MDHEN, CDR2 SYDVKM. The ends were cut back, 7 bases at V and 2 bases at J, with 17 bases in the middle. The CDR3 extends over 15 amino acids. At the Johns Hopkins FTIC core, DNA taken from cultured CD4+ T cells was sequenced by way of the Oncomine TCR Beta short-read assay. TCRdb analysed the PCR reads with MiXCR anew, one entry per CDR3 protein. The table lists 6,000 to 9,000 distinct CDR3 sequences, about 25% of them singletons. Treatment specified: roughly ten-day PBMC culture with coronavirus spike peptide pools or control peptides (ViraFEST assay). This clonotype is judged medium-sized. Its specificity is not known.

The sequenced sample was CD4+ T cells from blood, cultured in vitro, obtained after SARS-CoV-2 vaccination. V and J are TRBV28 and TRBJ2-5, with a tentative D call TRBD2 (7 bases). The TCR comes from a human donor who had recovered from COVID-19. CDR3: CASTVGGRLQETQYF. The CDR3 DNA reads as TGTGCCAGCACCGTGGGGGGGCGACTTCAAGAGACCCAGTACTTC.